The clone carrying this TCR beta chain turned up a few times. Its antigen is undetermined. The sample comes from a study of T cell repertoires in cytomegalovirus infection. Study-wide findings and caveats: The study found HLA-C-restricted CMV-specific TCR beta clonotypes dominating the ex vivo response.

V lost 5 bases and J lost 6; bases outside the gene matches: 10. This CDR3 has 14 amino acids. The germline CDR1 and CDR2 sequences are MDHEN and SYDVKM. MiXCR was run by TCRdb on the reads, yielding one entry per CDR3 protein. This table has approximately 700,000 distinct CDR3 sequences, 35% to 45% appearing once. The V gene is TRBV28, the J gene TRBJ2-7, with TRBD2 identical over 7 bases. The sequenced material came from PBMCs. This sequence was found in a human donor in good health (CMV status not recorded). Some clones in this sample may be carry-over from other donors' samples. The CDR3 nucleotides read TGTGCCAGCAGTCGACAAGGCAGGGAGGGCGAGCAGTACTTC. Encoded protein: CASSRQGREGEQYF.